A single sample is the source of the 10 T cell receptor beta chains below, sequenced in a study of blood T cells in healthy people across ages. Then a second PCR, running about 6 to 12 cycles, was carried out with a sample-barcoded 5' primer and a J-beta primer mix. MiXCR, applied by TCRdb to the 5' RACE reads, yields one record per CDR3 protein. The table shows about 640,000 distinct CDR3 sequences, with approximately 59% occurring only once. The sample comprised blood. These receptors were collected from a man in his 60s in good health.

The chain joins TRBV20-1 to TRBJ2-3; 14 bases are a match to TRBD2. The germline V gene encodes CDR1 DFQATT and CDR2 SNEGSKA (reference sequence). The V segment lost 3 bases and the J segment 5 bases; nucleotides outside the gene matches: 4. The CDR3 extends over 15 amino acids. The CDR3 sequence: CSASPTSGGGDTQYF. CDR3 in DNA: TGCAGTGCTAGCCCGACTAGCGGGGGGGGAGATACGCAGTATTTT.

The V and J genes are TRBV20-1 and TRBJ1-3; no definite D call. CDR1 and CDR2 (germline): DFQATT, SNEGSKA (reference sequence). The V end was cut by 0 bases, the J end by 0 bases, with 15 bases between. This CDR3 is 17 amino acids long. The CDR3 region is CSARDGAGPFSGNTIYF. CDR3 sequence (DNA): TGCAGTGCTAGAGATGGCGCAGGACCATTCTCTGGAAACACCATATATTTT.

This clonotype was counted ten times or more. This rearrangement joins TRBV29-1 to TRBJ2-6; D unclear. V was clipped by 4 bases and J by 0 bases, with 4 bases between them. The germline V gene has CDR1 SQVTM and CDR2 ANQGSEA. This CDR3 region has 13 residues. CDR3 protein: CSVVSSGANVLTF. The CDR3 nucleotides read TGCAGCGTTGTTAGCTCTGGGGCCAACGTCCTGACTTTC.

The sample holds a few counts of this clonotype. The CDR3 nucleotides are TGTGCCAGCAGCCAAAGAGGGGCCCCTAGCGGGGGGAACAATGAGCAGTTCTTC. Its protein product is CASSQRGAPSGGNNEQFF. The chain recombines TRBV4-2 with TRBJ2-1; TRBD2 matches 11 bases. Germline-derived CDR1 and CDR2 are LGHNA and YNFKEQ. The length of the CDR3 is 18 residues. With V trimmed by 2 bases and J by 5 bases, 11 bases remained unmatched.

Only a few counts were recorded for this clonotype. The rearrangement uses TRBV20-1 and TRBJ2-5; 8 bases map to TRBD2. V lost 1 base to trimming and J lost 1 base; unmatched junction nucleotides: 8. In germline, CDR1 is DFQATT, CDR2 SNEGSKA (reference sequence). This CDR3 contains 16 residues. Here the CDR3 reads CSARGRAGASQETQYF. Written as DNA, the CDR3 is TGCAGTGCTAGAGGTCGAGCGGGGGCAAGCCAAGAGACCCAGTACTTC.

The rearrangement joins TRBV5-6 to TRBJ2-1; weak D call: TRBD2 (5 bases). CDR3 length: 13 residues. Trimming pared 3 bases from V and 9 bases from J, leaving 13 bases between. Germline V gives CDR1 SGHDT, CDR2 YYEEEE. This chain's CDR3 is CASSSQRVAEQFF. CDR3 nucleotide sequence: TGTGCCAGCAGCTCCCAGAGGGTCGCTGAGCAGTTCTTC.

This clonotype appeared a few times. The V gene is TRBV13, the J gene TRBJ1-6, with 8 nucleotides matching TRBD1. This CDR3 spans 13 amino acids. V dropped 5 bases and J dropped 13; count of bases not matched to a gene: 7. Looked up from germline, CDR1 is PRHDT and CDR2 is FYEKMQ (reference sequence). CDR3 DNA sequence: TGTGCCAGCAGCCCCCGGGACAGGCTGCCCCTCCACTTT. Its translation is CASSPRDRLPLHF.

The chain carries TRBV14 and TRBJ1-2; D remains ambiguous. Germline CDR1 and CDR2: SGHDN and FVKESK. V was clipped by 4 bases and J by 3 bases, with 6 bases between them. There are 12 residues in the CDR3. The CDR3 loop reads CASSPSHYGYTF. CDR3 DNA sequence: TGTGCCAGCAGCCCCTCCCACTATGGCTACACCTTC.

This clonotype has more than one count but fewer than ten. The rearrangement uses TRBV5-1 and TRBJ2-7; 14 positions agree with TRBD2. Germline V gene lookup returns CDR1 SGHRS and CDR2 YFSETQ. V lost 4 bases to trimming and J lost 1 base; unmatched junction nucleotides: 7. CDR3 length: 17 amino acids. CDR3 amino acids: CASSLGGTSGGSYEQYF. For the CDR3, the DNA is TGCGCCAGCAGCCTGGGGGGGACTAGCGGGGGATCCTACGAGCAGTACTTC.

This chain connects TRBV6-5 to TRBJ2-6; TRBD1 matches at 12 bases. Germline V gene data show CDR1 as MNHEY and CDR2 as SVGAGI. V was pared by 2 bases and J by 2 bases, with 7 bases of the junction left unmatched. The CDR3 is 19 amino acids. CDR3 nucleotide sequence: TGTGCCAGCAGTTACGGGACAGGGGGCGCAGGACCTGGGGCCAACGTCCTGACTTTC. Its protein product is CASSYGTGGAGPGANVLTF.